This TCR beta chain comes out of a study of T cell changes during pregnancy in multiple sclerosis. The V gene end was trimmed by 1 base and the J gene end by 2 bases; junction bases not matched to a gene: 2. The CDR3 totals 15 residues. Germline CDR1 is SGDLS and CDR2 is YYNGEE. This clone was seen only a few times. TCRdb keeps only in-frame clones here, not all; method: immunoSEQ multiplex PCR. Among almost 20,000 clones, roughly nine tenths were seen once, and the ten largest hold under 9%. This chain connects TRBV9 to TRBJ2-3, with 9 bases fitting TRBD1. This sequence was found in a female donor in good health, enrolled as a control in a pregnancy study. The sample in question was CD8+ T cells from peripheral blood mononuclear cells, obtained in the third trimester of pregnancy. The CDR3 sequence is CASSVRDRDTDTQYF. The CDR3 DNA reads TGTGCCAGCAGCGTACGGGACAGGGACACAGATACGCAGTATTTT. The whole variable domain, filled in from reference TRBV9 and TRBJ2-3, reads DSGVTQTPKHLITATGQRVTLRCSPRSGDLSVYWYQQSLDQGLQFLIQYYNGEERAKGNILERFSAQQFPDLHSELNLSSLELGDSALYFCASSVRDRDTDTQYFGPGTRLTVL.